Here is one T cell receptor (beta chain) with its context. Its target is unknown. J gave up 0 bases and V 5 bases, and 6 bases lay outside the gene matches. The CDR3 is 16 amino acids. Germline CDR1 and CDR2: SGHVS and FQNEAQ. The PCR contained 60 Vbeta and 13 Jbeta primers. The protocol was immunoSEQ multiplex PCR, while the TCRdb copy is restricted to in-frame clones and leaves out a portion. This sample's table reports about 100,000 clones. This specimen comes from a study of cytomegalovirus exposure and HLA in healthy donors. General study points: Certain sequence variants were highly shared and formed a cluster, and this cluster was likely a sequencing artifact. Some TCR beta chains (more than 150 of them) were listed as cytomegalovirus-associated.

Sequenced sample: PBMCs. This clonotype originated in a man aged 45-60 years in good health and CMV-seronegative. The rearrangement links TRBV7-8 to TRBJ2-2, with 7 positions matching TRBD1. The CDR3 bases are TGTGCCAGCAGCCTATGGGGACAGCCGAACACCGGGGAGCTGTTTTTT. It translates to CASSLWGQPNTGELFF.